This entry lists 23 T cell receptor beta chains sequenced from one sample in a study of T cell responses to AZD1222 COVID-19 vaccine. The protocol was immunoSEQ multiplex PCR, while the TCRdb copy is restricted to in-frame clones and leaves out a portion. The sample yields 180,000 or so clones, 92% seen once. The sequenced sample was peripheral blood, obtained 28 days after the second AZD1222 dose. The source of these receptors is an adult who received the AZD1222 COVID-19 vaccine.

This rearrangement joins TRBV11-2 to TRBJ2-3; D is undetermined. V was clipped by 6 bases and J by 2 bases, with 3 bases between them. In germline, CDR1 is SGHAT, CDR2 FQNNGV. The CDR3 spans 11 residues. The CDR3 nucleotides are TGTGCCAGCAGGATCACAGATACGCAGTATTTT. Protein sequence: CASRITDTQYF.

The genes are TRBV19 and TRBJ1-3; no definite D call. Trimming took off 7 bases at V and 0 bases at J, with 7 bases between the two ends. The CDR3 has 13 amino acids. From germline, CDR1 is LNHDA and CDR2 SQIVND (reference sequence). CDR3 region: CASTVYSGNTIYF. The CDR3 DNA sequence: TGTGCCAGTACGGTCTACTCTGGAAACACCATATATTTT.

The V call is TRBV6-5, the J call TRBJ1-6, with TRBD1 matching over 7 bases. V lost 6 bases to trimming and J lost 8 bases; unmatched junction nucleotides: 4. The germline V gene has CDR1 MNHEY and CDR2 SVGAGI. CDR3 length: 13 residues. The CDR3 bases are TGTGCCAGCAGCCACAGGGGCTATTCACCCCTCCACTTT. Amino acid sequence: CASSHRGYSPLHF.

The chain is built from TRBV25-1 and TRBJ2-2; no clear D gene. V was trimmed by 2 bases and J by 3 bases, leaving 10 bases between them. The V gene's germline CDR1 is MGHDK and CDR2 SYGVNS. The CDR3 is made up of 15 amino acids. CDR3 residues: CASSETQVDTGELFF. In DNA, the CDR3 is TGTGCCAGCAGTGAAACCCAGGTCGACACCGGGGAGCTGTTTTTT.

This chain links TRBV19 with TRBJ1-5; D may be TRBD1 (5 bases). This CDR3 spans 18 amino acids. Germline CDR1 and CDR2: LNHDA and SQIVND (reference sequence). V lost 3 bases and J 0 bases, leaving 18 bases between the germline ends. CDR3: CASSMMGPPGRSNQPQHF. The CDR3 bases are TGTGCCAGTAGTATGATGGGGCCCCCGGGGCGTAGCAATCAGCCCCAGCATTTT.

The genes are TRBV28 and TRBJ2-1, with D perhaps given as TRBD1 or TRBD2 (5 bases each). This CDR3 spans 12 amino acids. Deletions cut 2 bases from V and 9 bases from J, with 8 bases between. The V gene's germline CDR1 is MDHEN and CDR2 SYDVKM. The CDR3 reads CASSLGGAEQFF. CDR3 DNA sequence: TGTGCCAGCAGTTTAGGGGGTGCTGAGCAGTTCTTC.

The V call is TRBV7-9, the J call TRBJ2-7; weak D call: TRBD2 (6 bases). Trimming cost V 1 base and J 2 bases, with 6 bases left between them. Germline V gene lookup returns CDR1 SEHNR and CDR2 FQNEAQ (reference sequence). This CDR3 contains 13 residues. CDR3 in amino acids: CASSLGLAYEQYF. Here the CDR3 DNA reads TGTGCCAGCAGCTTAGGACTAGCCTACGAGCAGTACTTC.

The CDR3 reads CASSASGRDEQFF. The CDR3 DNA is TGTGCCAGCAGCGCGTCGGGTCGAGATGAGCAGTTCTTC. The chain combines TRBV7-3 with TRBJ2-1; D is ambiguous. Germline V gives CDR1 SGHTA, CDR2 FQGTGA. The germline V and J ends were trimmed by 5 bases and 8 bases, with 13 bases remaining between them. This CDR3 contains 13 residues.

V and J are TRBV4-1 and TRBJ2-1; D may be TRBD2 (5 bases). The V gene lost 5 bases and the J gene lost 10 bases, with 9 bases spanning the gap. This CDR3 spans 11 amino acids. Germline CDR1 reads MGHRA; CDR2 reads YSYEKL. This CDR3 reads CASSERGEQFF. The CDR3 DNA sequence: TGCGCCAGCAGCGAGCGCGGGGAGCAGTTCTTC.

The chain is built from TRBV7-9 and TRBJ1-2; a weak D match, TRBD1 (5 bases). The CDR3 contains 14 residues. CDR1 SEHNR and CDR2 FQNEAQ come from the germline V gene (reference sequence). The V end lost 5 bases, the J end lost 3 bases, and 13 bases lay between the germline ends. The CDR3 coding sequence is TGTGCCAGCAGCGAGACGAGGGGCGACTATGGCTACACCTTC. This encodes CASSETRGDYGYTF. Full variable domain (rest looked up from reference TRBV7-9 and TRBJ1-2): DTGVSQNPRHKITKRGQNVTFRCDPISEHNRLYWYRQTLGQGPEFLTYFQNEAQLEKSRLLSDRFSAERPKGSFSTLEIQRTEQGDSAMYLCASSETRGDYGYTFGSGTRLTVV.

The chain combines TRBV5-1 with TRBJ1-2, with TRBD1 identical over 7 bases. V lost 2 bases and J lost 5; bases outside the gene matches: 15. Per germline, CDR1 SGHRS and CDR2 YFSETQ. The CDR3 sequence is 17 residues long. DNA of the CDR3: TGCGCCAGCAGCTTAGACAGGGAATGGGGTAGTTCGTATGGCTACACCTTC. Translated, it gives CASSLDREWGSSYGYTF.

This clone showed up just a few times. The chain uses TRBV29-1 and TRBJ1-2; 7 bases are shared with TRBD1. The germline V gene encodes CDR1 SQVTM and CDR2 ANQGSEA. The CDR3 is 10 amino acids. The junction had 3 bases not matched to a gene; V was cut back by 6 bases and J by 8 bases. The CDR3 is CSVDREGYTF. CDR3 sequence (DNA): TGCAGCGTCGACAGGGAAGGCTACACCTTC.

The chain uses TRBV5-4 and TRBJ2-5, with no clear D. Germline CDR1 and CDR2: SGHNT and YYREEE (reference sequence). The CDR3 has 12 residues. V dropped 7 bases and J dropped 10 bases, with 17 bases sitting between them. CDR3 bases: TGTGCCAGCGGTCCTGGGTCGGTGGACCAGTACTTC. Residues: CASGPGSVDQYF.

CDR3 in DNA: TGTGCCAGCAGTCGACCGACAAGTCGGGAGACCCAGTACTTC. This sequence encodes CASSRPTSRETQYF. The chain combines TRBV6-5 with TRBJ2-5; no clear D. The CDR3 is made up of 14 amino acids. Between the trimmed V and J ends, which lost 5 bases and 5 bases, there was a span of 15 bases. Per germline, CDR1 MNHEY and CDR2 SVGAGI.

J is TRBJ1-4 and V is TRBV5-1, with no clear D. CDR3 length: 15 residues. The V end was cut by 0 bases, the J end by 6 bases, with 12 bases between. CDR1 and CDR2 from the germline V gene are SGHRS and YFSETQ. CDR3 in DNA: TGCGCCAGCAGCTTGGCCCCGGGGATTGATGAAAAACTGTTTTTT. Encoded protein: CASSLAPGIDEKLFF.

There are a few counts of this clone. The J gene is TRBJ1-1, the V gene TRBV12-3 or TRBV12-4; TRBD1 aligns across 7 bases. Losses at the gene ends were 10 bases for V and 4 bases for J; bases not matched to a gene: 9. CDR3 length: 13 amino acids. Here the CDR3 DNA reads TGTGCCACCTCAGACAGGGTGCTCACTGAAGCTTTCTTT. Its protein is CATSDRVLTEAFF.

Concerning this clone: Sequence at one end of the junction differs from germline and may be a read error. This sequence joins TRBV6-2 or TRBV6-3 and TRBJ2-7; the match to TRBD2 covers 8 bases. CDR3 length equals 11 residues. Per germline, CDR1 MNHEY and CDR2 SVGEGT. The CDR3 bases are TGTGCCAGCAGTTACGGAGCGGGAGACCACTTC. It yields the protein CASSYGAGDHF.

This chain connects TRBV28 to TRBJ2-5, with D maybe TRBD2 (6 bases). V was pared by 6 bases and J by 4 bases, with 21 bases between. Germline loops: CDR1 MDHEN, CDR2 SYDVKM. The CDR3 runs 16 residues. Here the CDR3 reads CASRPPGLPLGETQYF. CDR3 nucleotide sequence: TGTGCCAGCAGACCGCCCGGACTACCCCTCGGAGAGACCCAGTACTTC.

V and J are TRBV6-2 or TRBV6-3 and TRBJ1-5; the D gene is possibly TRBD1 (5 bases). Germline V lookup: CDR1 MNHEY, CDR2 SVGEGT. The CDR3 has 15 residues. V lost 2 bases and J lost 1, with 9 bases in between. Written as DNA, the CDR3 is TGTGCCAGCAGTTACGGCAGGGCAAGCAATCAGCCCCAGCATTTT. This translates into CASSYGRASNQPQHF.

This rearrangement joins TRBV7-9 to TRBJ2-7; perhaps TRBD2 as D (6 bases). Germline V CDR1 and CDR2: SEHNR, FQNEAQ (reference sequence). The CDR3 length is 13 residues. The V end lost 3 bases, the J end lost 1 base, and 7 bases lay between the germline ends. CDR3 coding DNA: TGTGCCAGCAGCTTCGGGGGATCCTACGAGCAGTACTTC. Encoded protein: CASSFGGSYEQYF.

The V and J genes are TRBV28 and TRBJ1-6; tentatively, D is TRBD1 (6 bases). Germline CDR1 MDHEN, CDR2 SYDVKM. Between the trimmed V and J ends, which lost 5 bases and 4 bases, there was a span of 18 bases. CDR3 length: 17 amino acids. The CDR3 DNA reads TGTGCCAGCAGTAGGGGCTTAGGGGGGGCTTATAATTCACCCCTCCACTTT. Its protein product is CASSRGLGGAYNSPLHF.

V usage is TRBV6-5 and J usage is TRBJ2-1; 9 nucleotides align to TRBD1. The J segment lost 6 bases and the V segment lost 7 bases, leaving 10 bases of the junction unmatched. Germline values: CDR1 MNHEY, CDR2 SVGAGI. The CDR3 length is 15 residues. The CDR3 nucleotides read TGTGCCAGCACCAAGGGGGAGACAGGGGGCAATGAGCAGTTCTTC. This translates into CASTKGETGGNEQFF.

The chain has TRBV4-3 and TRBJ2-7, with no clear D. The germline V gene encodes CDR1 LGHNA and CDR2 YSLEER. The CDR3 length is 14 residues. Trimming left V 0 bases short and J 2 bases short, with 8 bases between. CDR3 DNA: TGCGCCAGCAGCCAAGAAAGGTTTGCCTACGAGCAGTACTTC. It specifies CASSQERFAYEQYF.